This is a list of T cell receptor beta chains from one sample in a study of blood T cell repertoires in COVID-19. Sequencing used immunoSEQ multiplex PCR; TCRdb keeps in-frame clones, though not all of them. The repertoire consists of 15,000 to 20,000 clones, with 85% to 90% occurring once and the leading ten covering about a sixth. The specimen was peripheral blood. These receptors originate from a man between 65 and 85 years old with acute or convalescent COVID-19. CDR3s include the opening cysteine and the closing phenylalanine or tryptophan. The D gene is left open where the match is weak. Clone size, where shown, is once, few, many, or a class for clones that have expanded.

CDR3 DNA: TGCGCCAGCAGCCAAGGGGGGGGGCTAGCGAACAATGAGCAGTTCTTC
CDR3 protein: CASSQGGGLANNEQFF
clone size: .
D gene: .
V gene: TRBV4-3
J gene: TRBJ2-1

CDR3 DNA: TGTGCCAGCAGCGCGGGACCTTCGGAGACCCAGTACTTC
CDR3 protein: CASSAGPSETQYF
clone size: .
D gene: .
V gene: TRBV7-2
J gene: TRBJ2-5

CDR3 DNA: TGTGCCAGCAGTTACGGTCCGCACAGGGTGAATCAGCCCCAGCATTTT
CDR3 protein: CASSYGPHRVNQPQHF
clone size: once
D gene: .
V gene: TRBV6-5
J gene: TRBJ1-5

CDR3 DNA: TGTGCCTCCCGGCGGGACAGGGCCGGCTACACCTTC
CDR3 protein: CASRRDRAGYTF
clone size: .
D gene: TRBD1
V gene: TRBV12-3/TRBV12-4
J gene: TRBJ1-2

CDR3 DNA: TGTGCCAGCAGTTTACCCTCCTCTGGGGCCAACGTCCTGACTTTC
CDR3 protein: CASSLPSSGANVLTF
clone size: .
D gene: .
V gene: TRBV27
J gene: TRBJ2-6

CDR3 DNA: TGTGCCAGCAGCTTGGCCGCGGGAAATTCACCCCTCCACTTT
CDR3 protein: CASSLAAGNSPLHF
clone size: .
D gene: .
V gene: TRBV5-5
J gene: TRBJ1-6

CDR3 DNA: TGTGCCAGCAGCTTTAAGGGGCATGCAACTAATGAAAAACTGTTTTTT
CDR3 protein: CASSFKGHATNEKLFF
clone size: .
D gene: .
V gene: TRBV5-8
J gene: TRBJ1-4

CDR3 DNA: TGTGCCAGCAGCTCCAATTCCCCGGGAGGCAATGAGCAGTTCTTC
CDR3 protein: CASSSNSPGGNEQFF
clone size: .
D gene: TRBD2
V gene: TRBV7-7
J gene: TRBJ2-1

CDR3 DNA: TGTGCCAGCAGTCAGACCGGGACATCGTTCTTC
CDR3 protein: CASSQTGTSFF
clone size: .
D gene: .
V gene: TRBV6-5
J gene: TRBJ2-1

CDR3 DNA: TGTGCCAGCAGCTTACCAGGGAGGGCAGAGACCCAGTACTTC
CDR3 protein: CASSLPGRAETQYF
clone size: once
D gene: TRBD2
V gene: TRBV11-1
J gene: TRBJ2-5

CDR3 DNA: TGTGCCAGCTCACCGGGACTGAGTTGGGCCGGGGAGCTGTTTTTT
CDR3 protein: CASSPGLSWAGELFF
clone size: .
D gene: .
V gene: TRBV18
J gene: TRBJ2-2

CDR3 DNA: TGTGCCAGCAGTGACCGGGGTGATCAGTACAATGAGCAGTTCTTC
CDR3 protein: CASSDRGDQYNEQFF
clone size: once
D gene: .
V gene: TRBV9
J gene: TRBJ2-1

CDR3 DNA: TGTCCCAGCCGCGGAGGGGGGGGGCCCCAAGAGACCCAGTACTTC
CDR3 protein: CPSRGGGGPQETQYF
clone size: few
D gene: .
V gene: TRBV9
J gene: TRBJ2-5

CDR3 DNA: TGTGCCAGCAGCTTAGGGATGGGGTCGACTAGACTAAATGAGCAGTTCTTC
CDR3 protein: CASSLGMGSTRLNEQFF
clone size: .
D gene: .
V gene: TRBV7-7
J gene: TRBJ2-1

CDR3 DNA: TGTGCCAGCAGAGGACAGGGCTATGGCTACACCTTC
CDR3 protein: CASRGQGYGYTF
clone size: .
D gene: TRBD1
V gene: TRBV6-5
J gene: TRBJ1-2

CDR3 DNA: TGTGCTAGTGGTTCCCGACCGGGACTAGCGACGAGCCCCTCCTACGAGCAGTACTTC
CDR3 protein: CASGSRPGLATSPSYEQYF
clone size: .
D gene: TRBD2
V gene: TRBV12-5
J gene: TRBJ2-7

CDR3 DNA: TGTGCCAGCAGTTTGGCAAGCTCCTATAATTCACCCCTCCACTTT
CDR3 protein: CASSLASSYNSPLHF
clone size: .
D gene: .
V gene: TRBV28
J gene: TRBJ1-6

CDR3 DNA: TGTGCCAGCAGTGAAGCTGCGGCGCCCCAAGAGACCCAGTACTTC
CDR3 protein: CASSEAAAPQETQYF
clone size: .
D gene: .
V gene: TRBV6-1
J gene: TRBJ2-5

CDR3 DNA: TGTGCCAGCAGCCCGGGACTAGCGAACAATGAGCAGTTCTTC
CDR3 protein: CASSPGLANNEQFF
clone size: .
D gene: TRBD2
V gene: TRBV7-6
J gene: TRBJ2-1

CDR3 DNA: TGTGCCAGCGGTATAACAAGGGGGAACATTCAGTACTTC
CDR3 protein: CASGITRGNIQYF
clone size: .
D gene: .
V gene: TRBV6-5
J gene: TRBJ2-4

CDR3 DNA: TGTGCCAGCAGCTTGGGGCACAACACAGATACGCAGTATTTT
CDR3 protein: CASSLGHNTDTQYF
clone size: .
D gene: .
V gene: TRBV5-6
J gene: TRBJ2-3

CDR3 DNA: TGTGCCAGCAGCGTGACTAGAGACAATGAGCAGTTCTTC
CDR3 protein: CASSVTRDNEQFF
clone size: .
D gene: .
V gene: TRBV7-2
J gene: TRBJ2-1

CDR3 DNA: TGTGCCAGTATAGGGGGCGCCTATAGCAATCAGCCCCAGCATTTT
CDR3 protein: CASIGGAYSNQPQHF
clone size: medium-sized
D gene: TRBD1
V gene: TRBV28
J gene: TRBJ1-5

CDR3 DNA: TGTGCCAGCTCACCTACGACAGGGGGCCCCTACGAGCAGTACTTC
CDR3 protein: CASSPTTGGPYEQYF
clone size: .
D gene: TRBD1
V gene: TRBV18
J gene: TRBJ2-7

CDR3 DNA: TGCGCCAGCAGCCCTAGTGATAGGAGGGGACGGGAAAAACTGTTTTTT
CDR3 protein: CASSPSDRRGREKLFF
clone size: once
D gene: .
V gene: TRBV23-1
J gene: TRBJ1-4

CDR3 DNA: TGTGCCAGTAGTTCGGGACTAGCGGGCAGTTGGGCAGATACGCAGTATTTT
CDR3 protein: CASSSGLAGSWADTQYF
clone size: .
D gene: TRBD2
V gene: TRBV19
J gene: TRBJ2-3

CDR3 DNA: TGTGCCAGCTCACCATTACGGGATGCGGCCTACAATGAGCAGTTCTTC
CDR3 protein: CASSPLRDAAYNEQFF
clone size: .
D gene: .
V gene: TRBV18
J gene: TRBJ2-1

CDR3 DNA: TGTGCCAGCAGTCCCGGACTCTCCTACGAGCAGTACTTC
CDR3 protein: CASSPGLSYEQYF
clone size: .
D gene: .
V gene: TRBV28
J gene: TRBJ2-7

CDR3 DNA: TGTGCCAGTAGTATTCGCATCCGGGAGACCCAGTACTTC
CDR3 protein: CASSIRIRETQYF
clone size: .
D gene: .
V gene: TRBV19
J gene: TRBJ2-5

CDR3 DNA: TGTGCCAGCAGCTTAGATCTCGGCAGGATCTCCTACGAGCAGTACTTC
CDR3 protein: CASSLDLGRISYEQYF
clone size: .
D gene: .
V gene: TRBV11-2
J gene: TRBJ2-7

CDR3 DNA: TGTGCCAGCACCGGGGGAGGGGCGTCTAATGAAAAACTGTTTTTT
CDR3 protein: CASTGGGASNEKLFF
clone size: .
D gene: .
V gene: TRBV9
J gene: TRBJ1-4

CDR3 DNA: TGCAGCGCCCAAGGACTAGCGGGAGTTAAGACCCAGTACTTC
CDR3 protein: CSAQGLAGVKTQYF
clone size: few
D gene: TRBD2
V gene: TRBV29-1
J gene: TRBJ2-5

CDR3 DNA: TGTGCCAGCAGCTTAGCAGGGACAGGTCTAGGGCCCCAGCATTTT
CDR3 protein: CASSLAGTGLGPQHF
clone size: .
D gene: TRBD1
V gene: TRBV7-2
J gene: TRBJ1-5

CDR3 DNA: TGTGCCAGTAGGCCGGGGGGACAGGGTGACCAAGGGGCCCAGCATTTT
CDR3 protein: CASRPGGQGDQGAQHF
clone size: .
D gene: TRBD1
V gene: TRBV19
J gene: TRBJ1-5

CDR3 DNA: TGCGCCAGCAGCCAAGTAGCTAGCGGGAGGGCTTGGCAGTTCTTC
CDR3 protein: CASSQVASGRAWQFF
clone size: .
D gene: TRBD2
V gene: TRBV4-3
J gene: TRBJ2-1

CDR3 DNA: TGTGCCAGCAGTCCTGGACTAGCGGGAGCAGGGTACAATGAGCAGTTCTTC
CDR3 protein: CASSPGLAGAGYNEQFF
clone size: .
D gene: TRBD2
V gene: TRBV6-6
J gene: TRBJ2-1

CDR3 DNA: TGTGCCAGCAGTTACAAGGGGGAAAATGAGCAGTTCTTC
CDR3 protein: CASSYKGENEQFF
clone size: .
D gene: .
V gene: TRBV6-2/TRBV6-3
J gene: TRBJ2-1

CDR3 DNA: TGTGCCAGCAGTTTAGTTGGGACTAGCGACACTCCGGTACCCTACGAGCAGTACTTC
CDR3 protein: CASSLVGTSDTPVPYEQYF
clone size: .
D gene: TRBD2
V gene: TRBV28
J gene: TRBJ2-7

CDR3 DNA: TGTGCCAGCAGCCGGACAGGGGGAAGGGAGCAGTACTTC
CDR3 protein: CASSRTGGREQYF
clone size: .
D gene: TRBD1
V gene: TRBV6-5
J gene: TRBJ2-7

CDR3 DNA: TGTGCCAGCAGTTTCACGGACACCATATATTTT
CDR3 protein: CASSFTDTIYF
clone size: .
D gene: .
V gene: TRBV12-3/TRBV12-4
J gene: TRBJ1-3

CDR3 DNA: TGCGCCAGCAGCCAAGATTGGGGACAGGCTAATCTCTATGGCTACACCTTC
CDR3 protein: CASSQDWGQANLYGYTF
clone size: .
D gene: TRBD1
V gene: TRBV4-3
J gene: TRBJ1-2

CDR3 DNA: TGTGCCAGCAGCGTACCGTTCACCGGGGAGCTGTTTTTT
CDR3 protein: CASSVPFTGELFF
clone size: few
D gene: .
V gene: TRBV9
J gene: TRBJ2-2

CDR3 DNA: TGTGCCAGTAGTACCAGGGGGCCCGCGGCGGAGCAGTACTTC
CDR3 protein: CASSTRGPAAEQYF
clone size: .
D gene: TRBD1
V gene: TRBV19
J gene: TRBJ2-7

CDR3 DNA: TGTGCCAGCAGCTTCTCTTCCGGGTCCGATCAGCCCCAGCATTTT
CDR3 protein: CASSFSSGSDQPQHF
clone size: once
D gene: .
V gene: TRBV5-5
J gene: TRBJ1-5

CDR3 DNA: TGTGCCAGCAGCCCGGGACTAGCGGGAGGAGAGCAGTTCTTC
CDR3 protein: CASSPGLAGGEQFF
clone size: .
D gene: TRBD2
V gene: TRBV9
J gene: TRBJ2-1

CDR3 DNA: TGTGCCAGTAGTAAGCGGGCGTTGGGTGGCGAGACCCAGTACTTC
CDR3 protein: CASSKRALGGETQYF
clone size: .
D gene: .
V gene: TRBV19
J gene: TRBJ2-5

CDR3 DNA: TGTGCCAGCAGCTCTGGCCGTGGGGGGGAGGAGACCCAGTACTTC
CDR3 protein: CASSSGRGGEETQYF
clone size: .
D gene: TRBD2
V gene: TRBV11-1
J gene: TRBJ2-5

CDR3 DNA: TGCGCCAGCAGCCAAGAAGATGGGAGGGGACTAGCGGGAATCTATGAGCAGTTCTTC
CDR3 protein: CASSQEDGRGLAGIYEQFF
clone size: .
D gene: TRBD2
V gene: TRBV4-3
J gene: TRBJ2-1

CDR3 DNA: TGTGCCAGTAGTATTGGGGCTAGAGAGAACTATGGCTACACCTTC
CDR3 protein: CASSIGARENYGYTF
clone size: .
D gene: .
V gene: TRBV19
J gene: TRBJ1-2

CDR3 DNA: TGTGCCAGCAGTGAATATGGGGGGACGGCGGTGGAGTACGAGCAGTACTTC
CDR3 protein: CASSEYGGTAVEYEQYF
clone size: .
D gene: .
V gene: TRBV25-1
J gene: TRBJ2-7

CDR3 DNA: TGCGCCAGCAGCCAAGAGAGGACTAGCGGGAGTGCGGGTACAGATACGCAGTATTTT
CDR3 protein: CASSQERTSGSAGTDTQYF
clone size: .
D gene: TRBD2
V gene: TRBV4-3
J gene: TRBJ2-3

CDR3 DNA: TGTGCCAGCAGCCAAGACAGGGGAATGGGCTACACCTTC
CDR3 protein: CASSQDRGMGYTF
clone size: .
D gene: .
V gene: TRBV3-1/TRBV3-2
J gene: TRBJ1-2

CDR3 DNA: TGTGCCAGCAGCTGCACAGGGGGCACAGCCAAAAACATTCAGTACTTC
CDR3 protein: CASSCTGGTAKNIQYF
clone size: .
D gene: TRBD1
V gene: TRBV5-6
J gene: TRBJ2-4

CDR3 DNA: TGTGCCAGCAGCAACTTGAACACCGGGGAGCTGTTTTTT
CDR3 protein: CASSNLNTGELFF
clone size: .
D gene: .
V gene: TRBV7-8
J gene: TRBJ2-2

CDR3 DNA: TGTGCCAGCAGCCTGGGACTAGCAGTTGCGAATGAGCAGTTCTTC
CDR3 protein: CASSLGLAVANEQFF
clone size: .
D gene: TRBD2
V gene: TRBV7-9
J gene: TRBJ2-1

CDR3 DNA: TGCGCCAGCAGCTTGAACAGCGGGGGTAAAGAGACCCAGTACTTC
CDR3 protein: CASSLNSGGKETQYF
clone size: .
D gene: TRBD2
V gene: TRBV5-1
J gene: TRBJ2-5

CDR3 DNA: TGTGCCAGCTCATCGGGACAGGAGGGATACGAGCAGTACTTC
CDR3 protein: CASSSGQEGYEQYF
clone size: .
D gene: TRBD1
V gene: TRBV18
J gene: TRBJ2-7

CDR3 DNA: TGTGCCAGTAGTCCCCGGGATCGAAGTTGGGGCTACACCTTC
CDR3 protein: CASSPRDRSWGYTF
clone size: .
D gene: .
V gene: TRBV19
J gene: TRBJ1-2

CDR3 DNA: TGTGCCAGCAGTTTCCCTGGACAGGGGGCGGGGGAAGCTTTCTTT
CDR3 protein: CASSFPGQGAGEAFF
clone size: .
D gene: TRBD1
V gene: TRBV28
J gene: TRBJ1-1